This T cell receptor (delta chain) was recovered during a study of Vδ1+ human thymocytes. General study points: Despite high sort purity, roughly 20% of thymic T cell receptor delta sequences were Vdelta2. Thymic TRG and TRD repertoires appeared highly polyclonal. Bulk data may be misread because of unexpected Vdelta2 sequences. Many TRG clonotypes were shared between donors; TRD repertoires were essentially private.

Extracted RNA was reverse transcribed into cDNA. Multiplex PCR used pooled V-gene forward primers and a constant-region reverse primer to amplify CDR3s. TCRdb called clones anew from the multiplex PCR reads with CATT. The sample includes around 60,000 delta-chain clones, roughly 15% of them seen just once. Alphabeta T cells were depleted, then CD3+ Vdelta1+ Vdelta2- thymocytes were FACS-sorted. This clone was detected only a few times. Its target is unknown. V was clipped by 2 bases and J by 4 bases; unmatched bases: 21. Germline V lookup: CDR1 TSWWSYY, CDR2 QGS. The CDR3 covers 20 residues. The chain combines TRDV1 with TRDJ1; 8 positions agree with TRDD3. The sequence was obtained from a girl less than two years old who had congenital heart surgery. The sequenced sample was Vdelta1+ gamma-delta thymocytes from the thymus. This sample's subset: FACS-sorted CD3+ TCRalphabeta- TCRVdelta1+ TCRVdelta2- thymocytes. The CDR3 protein is CALGEEPGPLDWGEVDKLIF. The CDR3 DNA is TGTGCTCTTGGGGAAGAGCCTGGTCCTCTCGACTGGGGGGAGGTCGATAAACTCATCTTT.